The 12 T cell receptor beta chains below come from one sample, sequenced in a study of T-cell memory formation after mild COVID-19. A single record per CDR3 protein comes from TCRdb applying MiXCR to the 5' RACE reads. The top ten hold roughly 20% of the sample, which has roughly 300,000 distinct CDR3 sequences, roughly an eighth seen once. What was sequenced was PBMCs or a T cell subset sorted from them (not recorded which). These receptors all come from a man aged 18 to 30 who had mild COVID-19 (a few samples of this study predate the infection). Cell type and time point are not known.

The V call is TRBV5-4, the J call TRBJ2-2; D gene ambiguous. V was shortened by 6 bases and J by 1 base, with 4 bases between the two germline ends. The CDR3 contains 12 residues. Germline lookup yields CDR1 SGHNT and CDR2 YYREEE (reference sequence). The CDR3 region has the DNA TGTGCCAGCACCGGGAACACCGGGGAGCTGTTTTTT. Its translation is CASTGNTGELFF.

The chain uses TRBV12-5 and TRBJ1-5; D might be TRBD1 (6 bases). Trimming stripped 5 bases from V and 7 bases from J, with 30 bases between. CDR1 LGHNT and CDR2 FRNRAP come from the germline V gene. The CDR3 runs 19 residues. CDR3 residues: CASGRPRGAGAGLSQPQHF. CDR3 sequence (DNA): TGTGCTAGTGGTCGACCGAGGGGGGCAGGGGCCGGGTTATCGCAGCCCCAGCATTTT.

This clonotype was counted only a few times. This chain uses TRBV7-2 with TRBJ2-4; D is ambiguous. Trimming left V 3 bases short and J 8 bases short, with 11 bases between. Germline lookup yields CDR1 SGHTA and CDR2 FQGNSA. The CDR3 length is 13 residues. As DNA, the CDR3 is TGTGCCAGCAGCTTTAATCCCAGAGACATTCAGTACTTC. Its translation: CASSFNPRDIQYF. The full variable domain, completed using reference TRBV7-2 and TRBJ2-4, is GAGVSQSPSNKVTEKGKDVELRCDPISGHTALYWYRQSLGQGLEFLIYFQGNSAPDKSGLPSDRFSAERTGGSVSTLTIQRTQQEDSAVYLCASSFNPRDIQYFGAGTRLSVL.

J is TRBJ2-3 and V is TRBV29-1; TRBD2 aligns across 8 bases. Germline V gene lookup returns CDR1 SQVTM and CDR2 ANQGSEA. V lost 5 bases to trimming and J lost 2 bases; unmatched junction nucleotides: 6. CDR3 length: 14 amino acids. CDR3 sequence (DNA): TGCAGCGTTTGGAAAGCGGGGGTCACAGATACGCAGTATTTT. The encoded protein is CSVWKAGVTDTQYF.

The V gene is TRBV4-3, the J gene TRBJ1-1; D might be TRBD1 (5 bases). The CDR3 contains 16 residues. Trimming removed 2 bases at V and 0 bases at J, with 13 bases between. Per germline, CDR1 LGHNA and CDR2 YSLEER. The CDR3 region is CASSQTLWDLNTEAFF. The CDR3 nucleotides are TGCGCCAGCAGCCAAACGCTATGGGACCTGAACACTGAAGCTTTCTTT.

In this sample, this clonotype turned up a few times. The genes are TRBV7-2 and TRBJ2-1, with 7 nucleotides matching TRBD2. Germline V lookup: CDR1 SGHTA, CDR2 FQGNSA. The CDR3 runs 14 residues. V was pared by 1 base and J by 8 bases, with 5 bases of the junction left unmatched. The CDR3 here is CASSLVQGGDEQFF. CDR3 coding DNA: TGTGCCAGCAGCTTAGTTCAGGGAGGGGATGAGCAGTTCTTC.

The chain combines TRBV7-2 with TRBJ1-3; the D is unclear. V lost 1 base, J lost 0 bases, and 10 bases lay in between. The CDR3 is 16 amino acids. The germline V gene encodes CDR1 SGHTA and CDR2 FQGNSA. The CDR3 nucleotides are TGTGCCAGCAGCTTAGACTCGGGCGGCTCTGGAAACACCATATATTTT. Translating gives CASSLDSGGSGNTIYF.

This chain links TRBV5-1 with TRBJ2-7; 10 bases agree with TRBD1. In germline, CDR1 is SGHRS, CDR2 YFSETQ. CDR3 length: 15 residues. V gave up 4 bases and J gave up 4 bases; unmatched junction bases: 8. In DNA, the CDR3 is TGCGCCAGCAGCGTGGACAGGGGGGCACCTTACGAGCAGTACGTC. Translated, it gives CASSVDRGAPYEQYV.

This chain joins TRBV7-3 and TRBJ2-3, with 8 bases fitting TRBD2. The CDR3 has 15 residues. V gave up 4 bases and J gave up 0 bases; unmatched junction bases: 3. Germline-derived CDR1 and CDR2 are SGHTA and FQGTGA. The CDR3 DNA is TGTGCCAGCAGCTCTAGCGGGCTTAGCACAGATACGCAGTATTTT. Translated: CASSSSGLSTDTQYF.

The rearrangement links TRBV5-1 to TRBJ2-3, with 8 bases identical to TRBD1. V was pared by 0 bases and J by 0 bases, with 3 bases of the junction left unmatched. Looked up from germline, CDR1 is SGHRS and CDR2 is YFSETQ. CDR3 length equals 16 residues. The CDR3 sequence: CASSLVWDRSTDTQYF. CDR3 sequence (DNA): TGCGCCAGCAGCTTGGTTTGGGACAGGAGCACAGATACGCAGTATTTT. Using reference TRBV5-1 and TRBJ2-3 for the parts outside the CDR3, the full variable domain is KAGVTQTPRYLIKTRGQQVTLSCSPISGHRSVSWYQQTPGQGLQFLFEYFSETQRNKGNFPGRFSGRQFSNSRSEMNVSTLELGDSALYLCASSLVWDRSTDTQYFGPGTRLTVL.

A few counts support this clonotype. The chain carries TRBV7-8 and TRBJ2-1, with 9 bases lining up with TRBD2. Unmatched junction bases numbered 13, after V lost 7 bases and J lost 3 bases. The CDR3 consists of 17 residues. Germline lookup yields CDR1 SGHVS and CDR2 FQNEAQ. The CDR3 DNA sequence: TGTGCCAGCAACGCTTACTCCCTAGCGGGGTTCTACAATGAGCAGTTCTTC. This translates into CASNAYSLAGFYNEQFF.

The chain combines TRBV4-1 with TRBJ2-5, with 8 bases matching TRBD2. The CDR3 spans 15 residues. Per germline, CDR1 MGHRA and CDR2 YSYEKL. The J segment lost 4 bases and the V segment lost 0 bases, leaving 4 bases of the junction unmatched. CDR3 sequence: CASSQDPSGRETQYF. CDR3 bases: TGCGCCAGCAGCCAAGATCCTAGCGGGCGAGAGACCCAGTACTTC.